The clone carrying this TCR beta chain was found a few times. No antigen is known for it. One junction end disagrees with the germline gene, perhaps due to a read error. These data originate in a study of T-cell memory formation after mild COVID-19. In the study overall: In these data, TCR clusters were largely donor specific. General study results and limits: Pre-infection memory harbored some responding clones, suggesting cross-reactive memory joined. Among contracting clones, CD4+ were mainly CM/EM and CD8+ enriched in EMRA.

5'RACE primed at constant segments yielded TCR alpha and TCR beta cDNA libraries bearing sample barcodes and UMIs. A single record per CDR3 protein comes from TCRdb applying MiXCR to the 5' RACE reads. In the table there are 400,000 to 500,000 distinct CDR3 sequences, 20% to 25% of which are singletons. CDR1 and CDR2 (germline): MNHNS, SASEGT. This CDR3 region has 17 residues. Sequencing input: PBMCs or a T cell subset sorted from them (not recorded which). The clonotype comes from an adult woman who had mild COVID-19 (a few samples of this study predate the infection). Cell type and time point are not known. The V gene is TRBV6-1, the J gene TRBJ2-1; 8 nucleotides line up with TRBD2. The CDR3 nucleotides are TGTGCCAGCATTGAAGGGGTGGGACTAGTCGTGTACAATGAGCAGTTCTTC. It yields the protein CASIEGVGLVVYNEQFF.